The 24 T cell receptor beta chains below all came from one sample that was sequenced in a study of cytomegalovirus exposure and HLA in healthy donors. The PCR used 60 Vbeta and 13 Jbeta primers. Here immunoSEQ multiplex PCR was the method, and the copy in TCRdb shows in-frame clones only, minus some. The data contain some 140,000 clones, approximately 80% of them singletons. The material sequenced was PBMCs. The receptors derive from a man younger than 45 in good health and CMV-seronegative.

The CDR3 reads CASSRARALGHEQYF. The CDR3 coding sequence is TGTGCCAGCAGCCGGGCCAGGGCTCTAGGGCACGAGCAGTACTTC. The chain uses TRBV7-2 and TRBJ2-7; weak D call: TRBD1 (5 bases). Trimming removed 5 bases at V and 5 bases at J, with 19 bases between. This CDR3 spans 15 amino acids. Germline values: CDR1 SGHTA, CDR2 FQGNSA. Variable domain in full (rest from reference TRBV7-2 and TRBJ2-7): GAGVSQSPSNKVTEKGKDVELRCDPISGHTALYWYRQSLGQGLEFLIYFQGNSAPDKSGLPSDRFSAERTGGSVSTLTIQRTQQEDSAVYLCASSRARALGHEQYFGPGTRLTVT.

The rearrangement uses TRBV5-1 and TRBJ2-2, with D possibly matching TRBD1 (5 bases). The germline V gene encodes CDR1 SGHRS and CDR2 YFSETQ. V was clipped by 4 bases and J by 1 base, with 14 bases between them. The CDR3 loop spans 16 amino acids. DNA of the CDR3: TGCGCCAGCAGCCTCCTTGGACATATGAACACCGGGGAGCTGTTTTTT. It is translated as CASSLLGHMNTGELFF. The full variable domain, rest sourced from reference TRBV5-1 and TRBJ2-2, is KAGVTQTPRYLIKTRGQQVTLSCSPISGHRSVSWYQQTPGQGLQFLFEYFSETQRNKGNFPGRFSGRQFSNSRSEMNVSTLELGDSALYLCASSLLGHMNTGELFFGEGSRLTVL.

The rearrangement uses TRBV27 and TRBJ2-3; D may be TRBD2 (6 bases). Trimming removed 3 bases at V and 2 bases at J, with 15 bases between. The CDR3 is 16 residues long. The germline gives CDR1 MNHEY, CDR2 SMNVEV (reference sequence). This chain's CDR3 is CASSFTGGLYTDTQYF. The CDR3 DNA follows: TGTGCCAGCAGTTTTACCGGGGGACTCTACACAGATACGCAGTATTTT.

This clone appeared a few times. The genes are TRBV5-1 and TRBJ2-3, with 7 nucleotides matching TRBD2. The CDR3 consists of 14 residues. J gave up 5 bases and V 6 bases, and 9 bases lay outside the gene matches. Germline loops: CDR1 SGHRS, CDR2 YFSETQ. CDR3 DNA: TGCGCCAGCACTTGGAACACGGGAGGAGATACGCAGTATTTT. Encoded protein: CASTWNTGGDTQYF.

This clone was seen a handful of times. The chain is built from TRBV6-6 and TRBJ1-2; TRBD1 might be the D (6 bases). The V gene lost 2 bases and the J gene lost 7 bases, with 20 bases spanning the gap. The V gene's germline CDR1 is MNHNY and CDR2 SVGAGI (reference sequence). This CDR3 comprises 16 residues. As DNA, the CDR3 is TGTGCCAGCAGTTACCCCTTAAGGGGGGGGGCGGTTGGCTACACCTTC. Amino acid sequence: CASSYPLRGGAVGYTF.

The rearrangement links TRBV9 to TRBJ1-5; 7 nucleotides match TRBD1. This CDR3 is 15 amino acids long. Germline V CDR1 and CDR2: SGDLS, YYNGEE. Trimming at V came to 4 bases and at J to 3 bases, leaving 7 bases not matched to a gene. The CDR3 DNA reads as TGTGCCAGCAGCTCCGACGGACAGGTCAATCAGCCCCAGCATTTT. Translated: CASSSDGQVNQPQHF.

The chain recombines TRBV5-1 with TRBJ2-5; 8 positions agree with TRBD1. The CDR3 length is 14 residues. Per the germline V gene, CDR1 is SGHRS and CDR2 is YFSETQ. V trimming: 2 bases; J trimming: 5 bases; junction bases outside the gene matches: 5. The DNA for the CDR3 is TGCGCCAGCAGCTTCTCAGGGGGCTGGGAGACCCAGTACTTC. This sequence encodes CASSFSGGWETQYF.

V is TRBV2 and J is TRBJ2-5, with D maybe TRBD2 (5 bases). This CDR3 contains 13 residues. The V gene lost 6 bases and the J gene lost 4 bases, with 12 bases spanning the gap. Germline V gene lookup returns CDR1 SNHLY and CDR2 FYNNEI. The CDR3 nucleotides read TGTGCCAGCAGCGGGCCCGGAGGAGAGACCCAGTACTTC. Translation: CASSGPGGETQYF.

The CDR3 region is CASSFLRTGELFF. The CDR3 DNA reads as TGTGCCAGCAGCTTTCTGCGGACCGGGGAGCTGTTTTTT. J is TRBJ2-2 and V is TRBV11-3, with D hard to call. The germline V gene encodes CDR1 SGHNT and CDR2 YENEEA. V lost 3 bases and J lost 5, with 7 bases in between. This CDR3 region has 13 residues.

The chain combines TRBV9 with TRBJ2-5; D perhaps matches TRBD2 (6 bases). CDR1 and CDR2 (germline): SGDLS, YYNGEE. The V and J ends lost 5 bases and 0 bases respectively, with 8 bases between them. The CDR3 runs to 13 residues. The CDR3 coding sequence is TGTGCCAGCAGGGGAGGAAACCAAGAGACCCAGTACTTC. Its translation: CASRGGNQETQYF.

The J gene is TRBJ2-7, the V gene TRBV5-8, with 7 positions matching TRBD2. Germline values: CDR1 SGHTS, CDR2 YDEGEE. Unmatched junction bases numbered 8, after V lost 4 bases and J lost 1 base. There are 15 residues in the CDR3. CDR3 DNA: TGTGCCAGCAGCCTTTCTAGCGGTATATCCTACGAGCAGTACTTC. The encoded protein is CASSLSSGISYEQYF.

The V call is TRBV7-8, the J call TRBJ2-7; D possibly corresponds to TRBD1 (5 bases). Germline lookup yields CDR1 SGHVS and CDR2 FQNEAQ. V shed 3 bases and J shed 6 bases, with 18 bases lying between them. The CDR3 is 15 residues long. In DNA form, the CDR3 reads TGTGCCAGCAGCTTTCTGGAGCAGGGCAGGAGCGAGCAGTACTTC. It yields the protein CASSFLEQGRSEQYF.

V is TRBV19 and J is TRBJ2-5; 9 bases map to TRBD2. CDR1 and CDR2 (germline): LNHDA, SQIVND (reference sequence). After removal of 4 bases from V and 1 base from J, the junction contained 7 bases not matched to a gene. CDR3 length equals 16 residues. CDR3 amino acids: CASSRGLALTQETQYF. In DNA, the CDR3 is TGTGCCAGTAGTAGAGGACTAGCGCTTACCCAAGAGACCCAGTACTTC.

The chain uses TRBV19 and TRBJ2-1; D remains unclear. Germline CDR1 is LNHDA and CDR2 is SQIVND (reference sequence). The CDR3 totals 12 residues. The V gene lost 1 base and the J gene lost 8 bases, with 6 bases spanning the gap. The CDR3 spells CASSIVSDEQFF. The DNA for the CDR3 is TGTGCCAGTAGTATAGTATCCGATGAGCAGTTCTTC.

A few counts support this clone. The chain joins TRBV5-6 to TRBJ2-3; 8 nucleotides agree with TRBD2. Germline CDR1 SGHDT, CDR2 YYEEEE. The junction had 5 bases not matched to a gene; V was cut back by 2 bases and J by 3 bases. The CDR3 is made up of 15 amino acids. CDR3 nucleotides: TGTGCCAGCAGCTTATTTGGGACTAGGACAGATACGCAGTATTTT. As protein: CASSLFGTRTDTQYF.

This clone was seen only a few times. The chain couples TRBV13 to TRBJ1-6, with TRBD1 matching 7 bases. V lost 6 bases to trimming and J lost 5 bases; unmatched junction nucleotides: 7. The germline gives CDR1 PRHDT, CDR2 FYEKMQ (reference sequence). The CDR3 has 15 residues. CDR3 nucleotides: TGTGCCAGCAGGGTGAAGGGGGCGAATAATTCACCCCTCCACTTT. The encoded protein is CASRVKGANNSPLHF.

The chain uses TRBV5-1 and TRBJ1-4, with D possibly being TRBD1 (5 bases). The germline CDR1 and CDR2 sequences are SGHRS and YFSETQ. The CDR3 consists of 14 residues. The V end lost 3 bases, the J end lost 0 bases, and 6 bases lay between the germline ends. Here the CDR3 reads CASSSTATNEKLFF. In DNA, the CDR3 is TGCGCCAGCAGCTCGACAGCAACTAATGAAAAACTGTTTTTT.

The chain is built from TRBV19 and TRBJ1-2, with TRBD1 identical over 10 bases. The CDR3 is made up of 16 amino acids. V was clipped by 7 bases and J by 4 bases; unmatched bases: 12. Per germline, CDR1 LNHDA and CDR2 SQIVND (reference sequence). CDR3 residues: CASTEATGTGVYGYTF. CDR3 DNA: TGTGCCAGTACCGAAGCTACCGGGACAGGGGTCTATGGCTACACCTTC.

The genes are TRBV6-5 and TRBJ1-1; tentative D call: TRBD1 (5 bases). V lost 6 bases, J lost 3 bases, and 14 bases lay in between. Germline CDR1 reads MNHEY; CDR2 reads SVGAGI. This CDR3 has 14 amino acids. DNA for the CDR3: TGTGCCAGCAGCGAGCAGGGAATGCACACTGAAGCTTTCTTT. Its translation is CASSEQGMHTEAFF.

The chain is built from TRBV6-6 and TRBJ1-1, with D tentatively TRBD1 (6 bases). Germline loops: CDR1 MNHNY, CDR2 SVGAGI (reference sequence). The CDR3 has 12 residues. V was pared by 6 bases and J by 7 bases, with 12 bases between. The chain's CDR3 is CASRGTLDEAFF. For the CDR3, the DNA is TGTGCCAGCAGAGGGACACTCGATGAAGCTTTCTTT.

The chain joins TRBV19 to TRBJ2-7; TRBD1 matches at 8 bases. Trimming cost V 6 bases and J 6 bases; bases outside gene matches: 7. The CDR3 totals 13 residues. Germline lookup yields CDR1 LNHDA and CDR2 SQIVND (reference sequence). The CDR3 DNA reads TGTGCCAGTAGCCATGACAGGGGTAGCGAGCAGTACTTC. Amino acid sequence: CASSHDRGSEQYF.

CDR3 region: CASSMDRYGNQPQHF. As DNA, the CDR3 is TGTGCCAGTAGCATGGACAGGTATGGCAATCAGCCCCAGCATTTT. This chain joins TRBV19 and TRBJ1-5; 7 bases are shared with TRBD1. CDR3 length equals 15 residues. The germline gives CDR1 LNHDA, CDR2 SQIVND (reference sequence). Trimming cost V 6 bases and J 2 bases; bases outside gene matches: 7. The full variable domain, in which reference TRBV19 and TRBJ1-5 provide the parts outside the CDR3, is DGGITQSPKYLFRKEGQNVTLSCEQNLNHDAMYWYRQDPGQGLRLIYYSQIVNDFQKGDIAEGYSVSREKKESFPLTVTSAQKNPTAFYLCASSMDRYGNQPQHFGDGTRLSIL.

The V and J genes are TRBV7-9 and TRBJ2-2; tentative D call: TRBD2 (6 bases). This CDR3 is built from 16 residues. Germline assignment: CDR1 SEHNR and CDR2 FQNEAQ (reference sequence). The CDR3 loop is CSTRPKREKNTGELFF. CDR3 sequence (DNA): TGTTCCACCCGCCCTAAACGGGAGAAAAACACCGGGGAGCTGTTTTTT. The variable domain in full, completed from reference TRBV7-9 and TRBJ2-2, reads DTGVSQNPRHKITKRGQNVTFRCDPISEHNRLYWYRQTLGQGPEFLTYFQNEAQLEKSRLLSDRFSAERPKGSFSTLEIQRTEQGDSAMYLCSTRPKREKNTGELFFGEGSRLTVL.

The chain recombines TRBV11-3 with TRBJ2-1; no firm D call. Per the germline V gene, CDR1 is SGHNT and CDR2 is YENEEA. The CDR3 length is 12 residues. V was clipped by 5 bases and J by 4 bases, with 6 bases between them. CDR3 nucleotides: TGTGCCAGCAGCCACAAATACAATGAGCAGTTCTTC. As protein: CASSHKYNEQFF.